The 16 T cell receptor beta chains below come from one sample, sequenced in a study of cytomegalovirus exposure and HLA in healthy donors. The primer mix had 60 Vbeta and 13 Jbeta primers. The table came from immunoSEQ multiplex PCR; TCRdb's copy has only in-frame clones and leaves some out. The table includes a few hundred thousand clones, 70% to 80% detected once. Sequencing was carried out using PBMCs. The receptor source for this set is a girl aged 2 to 9 in good health and CMV-seronegative.

V and J are TRBV10-1 and TRBJ2-2, with D possibly being TRBD1 (6 bases). Germline V gene data show CDR1 as WNHNN and CDR2 as SYGVQD (reference sequence). This CDR3 contains 15 residues. Trimming left V 3 bases short and J 4 bases short, with 12 bases between. Here the CDR3 reads CASSDPGAVTGELFF. The CDR3 DNA follows: TGCGCCAGCAGTGACCCAGGGGCCGTCACCGGGGAGCTGTTTTTT.

V usage is TRBV7-9 and J usage is TRBJ1-2; unclear D gene. Trimming left V 3 bases short and J 5 bases short, with 10 bases between. The CDR3 extends over 13 amino acids. The germline gives CDR1 SEHNR, CDR2 FQNEAQ (reference sequence). The CDR3 here is CASSLRGGYGYTF. DNA for the CDR3: TGTGCCAGCAGCTTGCGGGGAGGTTATGGCTACACCTTC.

V usage is TRBV6-1 and J usage is TRBJ1-5; D ambiguous. CDR1 and CDR2 from the germline V gene are MNHNS and SASEGT. This CDR3 contains 13 residues. The ends were cut back, 1 base at V and 15 bases at J, with 16 bases in the middle. CDR3 amino acids: CASSEVSGIARHF. In nucleotides, the CDR3 is TGTGCCAGCAGTGAAGTTAGCGGGATCGCCCGGCATTTT.

This clone was found a few times. The chain joins TRBV5-4 to TRBJ2-7; TRBD2 matches 7 bases. Germline-derived CDR1 and CDR2 are SGHNT and YYREEE (reference sequence). This CDR3 region has 15 residues. Germline trimming cut 4 bases from V and 1 base from J; bases unmatched to any gene: 8. CDR3 region: CASSPGLPDSYEQYF. As DNA, the CDR3 is TGTGCCAGCAGCCCGGGACTACCTGATTCCTACGAGCAGTACTTC.

The chain combines TRBV5-6 with TRBJ1-2; D is uncertain. This CDR3 has 13 residues. The V end was cut by 0 bases, the J end by 4 bases, with 7 bases between. Germline V gene data show CDR1 as SGHDT and CDR2 as YYEEEE. CDR3 DNA: TGTGCCAGCAGCTTGGCCGCAGGCTATGGCTACACCTTC. This sequence encodes CASSLAAGYGYTF.

The chain carries TRBV5-1 and TRBJ2-1; TRBD2 might be the D (6 bases). Trimming removed 4 bases at V and 1 base at J, with 9 bases between. The CDR3 consists of 14 residues. Germline CDR1 is SGHRS and CDR2 is YFSETQ. The CDR3 bases are TGCGCCAGCAGCCCGGGAGAGTCCTACAATGAGCAGTTCTTC. Amino acids: CASSPGESYNEQFF. The full variable domain, rest sourced from reference TRBV5-1 and TRBJ2-1, is KAGVTQTPRYLIKTRGQQVTLSCSPISGHRSVSWYQQTPGQGLQFLFEYFSETQRNKGNFPGRFSGRQFSNSRSEMNVSTLELGDSALYLCASSPGESYNEQFFGPGTRLTVL.

V gene TRBV7-9 combines with J gene TRBJ2-3, with D possibly TRBD1 on 5 matching bases. There are 16 residues in the CDR3. V lost 1 base, J lost 0 bases, and 11 bases lay in between. Germline lookup yields CDR1 SEHNR and CDR2 FQNEAQ (reference sequence). This CDR3 reads CASSLVQGWSTDTQYF. CDR3 sequence (DNA): TGTGCCAGCAGCTTAGTTCAGGGTTGGAGCACAGATACGCAGTATTTT.

J is TRBJ2-1 and V is TRBV27; 8 positions agree with TRBD2. This CDR3 contains 12 residues. Germline trimming cut 7 bases from V and 8 bases from J; bases unmatched to any gene: 4. Germline V CDR1 and CDR2: MNHEY, SMNVEV (reference sequence). The CDR3 is CASKGLAHEQFF. The DNA of the CDR3 is TGTGCCAGCAAAGGACTAGCCCATGAGCAGTTCTTC.

The sample holds one count of this clone. The CDR3 here is CASSLFLIGETQYF. As DNA, the CDR3 is TGTGCCAGCAGCTTATTCCTTATCGGGGAGACCCAGTACTTC. V and J are TRBV7-2 and TRBJ2-5; D is unclear. The CDR3 sequence is 14 residues long. V was cut by 2 bases and J by 5 bases, with 12 bases left in between. Germline V gives CDR1 SGHTA, CDR2 FQGNSA.

The count of this clone is one. The chain employs TRBV7-9 and TRBJ1-4, with D possibly being TRBD1 (5 bases). This CDR3 is built from 16 residues. Between the trimmed V and J ends, which lost 2 bases and 6 bases, there was a span of 16 bases. Per germline, CDR1 SEHNR and CDR2 FQNEAQ (reference sequence). CDR3 protein: CASSLKSGGADEKLFF. As DNA, the CDR3 is TGTGCCAGCAGCTTAAAAAGTGGAGGGGCCGATGAAAAACTGTTTTTT.

J is TRBJ1-6 and V is TRBV6-4; D unclear. This CDR3 spans 13 amino acids. Trimming pared 3 bases from V and 9 bases from J, leaving 9 bases between. The V gene's germline CDR1 is MRHNA and CDR2 SNTAGT. CDR3 in DNA: TGTGCCAGCAGTGAAACCAGTGCTTCACCCCTCCACTTT. Translation: CASSETSASPLHF.

V usage is TRBV6-6 and J usage is TRBJ2-3, with a weak D call TRBD2 (7 bases). CDR3 size: 15 residues. The germline CDR1 and CDR2 sequences are MNHNY and SVGAGI (reference sequence). Deletions cut 6 bases from V and 4 bases from J, with 17 bases between. In nucleotides, the CDR3 is TGTGCCAGCAGCCCACAGGGAGGGCTCGCAGATACGCAGTATTTT. Translation gives CASSPQGGLADTQYF.

The table lists this clone with a few counts. This chain connects TRBV27 to TRBJ1-6; D call uncertain. Deletions cut 4 bases from V and 7 bases from J, with 5 bases between. The germline V gene has CDR1 MNHEY and CDR2 SMNVEV (reference sequence). The CDR3 covers 12 residues. CDR3 amino acids: CASSSQNSPLHF. For the CDR3, the DNA is TGTGCCAGCAGTTCGCAGAATTCACCCCTCCACTTT.

The J gene is TRBJ2-7, the V gene TRBV25-1, with 13 bases matching TRBD2. The length of the CDR3 is 16 residues. The junction had 7 bases not matched to a gene; V was cut back by 6 bases and J by 2 bases. Germline V CDR1 and CDR2: MGHDK, SYGVNS. This chain's CDR3 is CASSGTSGDVTYEQYF. Here the CDR3 DNA reads TGTGCCAGCAGCGGGACTAGCGGGGACGTTACCTACGAGCAGTACTTC.

There are a few counts of this clone. The rearrangement uses TRBV6-5 and TRBJ2-1; 9 nucleotides agree with TRBD2. The CDR3 is 14 amino acids. Per the germline V gene, CDR1 is MNHEY and CDR2 is SVGAGI. The V gene end was trimmed by 5 bases and the J gene end by 5 bases; junction bases not matched to a gene: 4. This chain's CDR3 is CASSASGEHNEQFF. As DNA, the CDR3 is TGTGCCAGCAGTGCTAGCGGGGAACACAATGAGCAGTTCTTC.

This clone has a handful of counts. The rearrangement joins TRBV2 to TRBJ2-7; 8 bases are a match to TRBD1. The CDR3 is made up of 19 amino acids. The trim removed 3 bases at V and 0 bases at J, leaving 16 bases unmatched. Germline CDR1 SNHLY, CDR2 FYNNEI. The CDR3 is CASSEVTGQVQGFSYEQYF. The DNA of the CDR3 is TGTGCCAGCAGTGAGGTGACGGGACAGGTTCAAGGTTTCTCCTACGAGCAGTACTTC. Complete variable domain (other parts from reference TRBV2 and TRBJ2-7): EPEVTQTPSHQVTQMGQEVILRCVPISNHLYFYWYRQILGQKVEFLVSFYNNEISEKSEIFDDQFSVERPDGSNFTLKIRSTKLEDSAMYFCASSEVTGQVQGFSYEQYFGPGTRLTVT.